The clone carrying this T cell receptor (beta chain) was picked up one time. This CDR3 region has 16 residues. The V end lost 3 bases, the J end lost 0 bases, and 10 bases lay between the germline ends. Per germline, CDR1 SGHRS and CDR2 YFSETQ. This table comes from immunoSEQ multiplex PCR, and its TCRdb copy is limited to in-frame clones, with some not included. The sample has some 100,000 clones, around 80% seen once. This specimen belongs to a study of control samples from healthy donors and cancer patients. Material for sequencing was blood. The TCR comes from a woman aged 25 to 45 in good health. The chain links TRBV5-1 to TRBJ2-6; perhaps D is TRBD1 or TRBD2 (5 bases each). The CDR3 DNA is TGCGCCAGCAGCTATGGGACGGCCTCTGGGGCCAACGTCCTGACTTTC. Translation: CASSYGTASGANVLTF.